This T cell receptor beta chain appears in the sequencing data of a study of identical twins. A universal primer site came from template switching; cDNA carried unique molecular identifiers. TCRdb re-called the 5' RACE reads through MiXCR, storing one row per CDR3 protein. Among more than 350,000 distinct CDR3 sequences listed, about 10% were seen once. CDR3 length: 15 amino acids. The V and J ends lost 6 bases and 7 bases, in that order; junction bases with no gene match: 7. This clonotype occurred a few times. Its antigen is currently unknown. Study observations and caveats: Insertion counts were lower in abundant cord blood beta clonotypes, a trend that memory repertoires did not show. Conclusions relied on cross-sectional statistical analysis, not following the same donors. Partly confounded zero-insertion analyses could result from invariant MAIT and iNKT cells.

This receptor was identified in a woman aged 50 to 65 in good health. Source material: naive T cells sorted from blood. This chain uses TRBV12-3 or TRBV12-4 with TRBJ2-1; 12 bases fit TRBD2. CDR3 in DNA: TGTGCCAGCAGGTTGACTAGCGGGAGCGATAATGAGCAGTTCTTC. Its translation is CASRLTSGSDNEQFF.